The clone carrying this TCR beta chain was detected only a few times. These data come from a study of Graves' ophthalmopathy and Graves' hyperthyroidism. RNA transcripts were the source from which TCR beta CDR3 regions were amplified. An opening RT-PCR round employed HTBI primers and preceded a second-round multiplex PCR. TCRdb ran MiXCR on the multiplex PCR reads and lists one entry per CDR3 protein. This sample carries about 740,000 distinct CDR3 sequences, about 44% of them seen once, and the ten largest clones take 35% to 55%. Source material: peripheral blood. This clonotype was sampled from an adult man with Graves' ophthalmopathy.

CDR3 region: CAGGVGELFF. The CDR3 nucleotides read TGTGCCGGTGGGGTCGGGGAGCTGTTTTTT. The chain is built from TRBV7-9 and TRBJ2-2; D is unresolved. CDR3 size: 10 residues. In germline, CDR1 is SEHNR, CDR2 FQNEAQ (reference sequence). Trimming pared 11 bases from V and 7 bases from J, leaving 8 bases between.